Each of the 32 T cell receptor beta chains below was sequenced from the same sample in a study of cytomegalovirus exposure and HLA in healthy donors. The PCR made use of 60 Vbeta and 13 Jbeta primers. Produced via immunoSEQ multiplex PCR; TCRdb's table is partial and in-frame only. The sample lists fewer than 250,000 clones; 75% to 80% were seen once. The sample taken for sequencing was PBMCs. The origin of the receptors is a woman aged 30 to 39 in good health and CMV-seropositive.

Turning to this clone: In the same sample, other DNA sequences code for this CDR3. CDR3 sequence (DNA): TGCGCCAGCAGCCCTGGACAGGGCAATCAGCCCCAGCATTTT. It is translated as CASSPGQGNQPQHF. The genes are TRBV5-1 and TRBJ1-5, with 7 positions matching TRBD1. Looked up from germline, CDR1 is SGHRS and CDR2 is YFSETQ. V lost 4 bases to trimming and J lost 2 bases; unmatched junction nucleotides: 3. The CDR3 has 14 amino acids. The full variable domain, its missing parts supplied by reference TRBV5-1 and TRBJ1-5, is KAGVTQTPRYLIKTRGQQVTLSCSPISGHRSVSWYQQTPGQGLQFLFEYFSETQRNKGNFPGRFSGRQFSNSRSEMNVSTLELGDSALYLCASSPGQGNQPQHFGDGTRLSIL.

This chain links TRBV7-6 with TRBJ2-7; the match to TRBD1 covers 9 bases. The CDR3 totals 15 residues. Trimming removed 5 bases from V and 8 bases from J; junction bases left unmatched: 13. Germline CDR1 and CDR2: SGHVS and FNYEAQ. The CDR3 protein is CASSKRQGDSYKQYF. The CDR3 DNA sequence: TGTGCCAGCAGCAAAAGACAGGGGGACTCTTACAAGCAGTACTTC.

The CDR3 DNA reads as TGTGCCAGCAGTTACTTAGGGGGGGAGAACACCGGGGAGCTGTTTTTT. Amino acid sequence: CASSYLGGENTGELFF. The chain is built from TRBV6-5 and TRBJ2-2, with D possibly matching TRBD2 (7 bases). The CDR3 totals 16 residues. Trimming cost V 1 base and J 1 base, with 10 bases left between them. The germline V gene has CDR1 MNHEY and CDR2 SVGAGI.

The chain employs TRBV10-3 and TRBJ1-2, with TRBD1 matching over 9 bases. With 8 bases clipped from V and 2 bases from J, the junction kept 9 bases outside the gene matches. The CDR3 has 15 residues. Looked up from germline, CDR1 is ENHRY and CDR2 is SYGVKD. DNA of the CDR3: TGTGCCATCGGCCCCGGGACAGGGACCAACTATGGCTACACCTTC. Its translation: CAIGPGTGTNYGYTF.

The chain is built from TRBV5-1 and TRBJ2-7, with 8 bases identical to TRBD1. This CDR3 comprises 15 residues. Germline V CDR1 and CDR2: SGHRS, YFSETQ. The ends lost 0 bases at V and 2 bases at J; junction bases unmatched: 4. CDR3 DNA: TGCGCCAGCAGCTTGGCCTTGGACAGGGCCTACGAGCAGTACTTC. Amino acids: CASSLALDRAYEQYF.

The chain employs TRBV28 and TRBJ2-1, with D tentatively TRBD2 (6 bases). Germline V gene data show CDR1 as MDHEN and CDR2 as SYDVKM. The V gene lost 8 bases and the J gene lost 4 bases, with 9 bases spanning the gap. The CDR3 loop spans 12 amino acids. CDR3 sequence (DNA): TGTGCCAGCCTAAGCGGGTACAATGAGCAGTTCTTC. It translates to CASLSGYNEQFF.

The V call is TRBV5-1, the J call TRBJ2-5; TRBD1 agrees at 7 bases. The J segment lost 3 bases and the V segment lost 4 bases, leaving 12 bases of the junction unmatched. This CDR3 region has 16 residues. Germline V gene data show CDR1 as SGHRS and CDR2 as YFSETQ. In DNA form, the CDR3 reads TGCGCCAGCAGCGAACAGGGGATGGGGTTGGAAGAGACCCAGTACTTC. As protein: CASSEQGMGLEETQYF.

V gene TRBV28 combines with J gene TRBJ2-4, with 7 bases matching TRBD2. Looked up from germline, CDR1 is MDHEN and CDR2 is SYDVKM. J gave up 0 bases and V 5 bases, and 10 bases lay outside the gene matches. The CDR3 has 17 residues. The CDR3 is CASSPPGLLIAKNIQYF. The CDR3 nucleotides read TGTGCCAGCAGTCCTCCGGGACTATTAATAGCCAAAAACATTCAGTACTTC. Variable domain in full (rest from reference TRBV28 and TRBJ2-4): DVKVTQSSRYLVKRTGEKVFLECVQDMDHENMFWYRQDPGLGLRLIYFSYDVKMKEKGDIPEGYSVSREKKERFSLILESASTNQTSMYLCASSPPGLLIAKNIQYFGAGTRLSVL.

The chain carries TRBV14 and TRBJ2-3; possible D gene TRBD1, 6 bases. The V end was cut by 3 bases, the J end by 4 bases, with 20 bases between. Germline loops: CDR1 SGHDN, CDR2 FVKESK. This CDR3 comprises 17 residues. The CDR3 DNA sequence: TGTGCCAGCAGCCACTTCAGGGGTGAAGGAGTGGCAGATACGCAGTATTTT. Encoded protein: CASSHFRGEGVADTQYF.

This rearrangement joins TRBV29-1 to TRBJ2-7; maybe TRBD1 (6 bases). Germline V gene lookup returns CDR1 SQVTM and CDR2 ANQGSEA. This CDR3 is 13 amino acids long. Trimming shortened V by 4 bases and J by 0 bases, and 10 bases separated the two germline ends. In nucleotides, the CDR3 is TGCAGCGTTGGCCAGGGGTTCTCCTACGAGCAGTACTTC. Its protein product is CSVGQGFSYEQYF.

This chain joins TRBV11-1 and TRBJ1-1; maybe TRBD1 (6 bases). Germline values: CDR1 SGHAT, CDR2 FQDESV (reference sequence). The CDR3 covers 13 residues. V lost 3 bases, J lost 5 bases, and 10 bases lay in between. CDR3 amino acids: CASSFPQGTEAFF. In nucleotides, the CDR3 is TGTGCCAGCAGCTTCCCCCAGGGGACTGAAGCTTTCTTT.

The chain joins TRBV6-1 to TRBJ2-5; tentative D call: TRBD2 (6 bases). Germline V CDR1 and CDR2: MNHNS, SASEGT. Trimming took 7 bases from V and 4 from J, leaving 10 bases between them. This CDR3 has 12 amino acids. Here the CDR3 DNA reads TGTGCCAGCACCTTCGGGGGAGAGACCCAGTACTTC. Residues: CASTFGGETQYF.

V usage is TRBV15 and J usage is TRBJ1-3; possible D gene TRBD1, 6 bases. V was clipped by 1 base and J by 8 bases, with 12 bases between them. The CDR3 loop spans 14 amino acids. Germline-derived CDR1 and CDR2 are LNHNV and YYDKDF (reference sequence). This CDR3 reads CATSRARQGYTIYF. The CDR3 bases are TGTGCCACCAGCAGAGCTCGCCAGGGGTACACCATATATTTT.

This clone was seen a few times. The gene calls are TRBV5-4 and TRBJ1-2; 9 bases fit TRBD1. The CDR3 is 16 amino acids. Losses at the gene ends were 4 bases for V and 7 bases for J; bases not matched to a gene: 14. The V gene's germline CDR1 is SGHNT and CDR2 YYREEE (reference sequence). As DNA, the CDR3 is TGTGCCAGCAGCCCCGAATGGGGACAGGGTAATGGTGGCTACACCTTC. Translation: CASSPEWGQGNGGYTF.

This clone turned up a few times. The CDR3 protein is CASSNPTGANEKLFF. The CDR3 DNA reads TGCGCCAGCAGCAACCCGACAGGAGCTAATGAAAAACTGTTTTTT. The V and J genes are TRBV5-1 and TRBJ1-4; maybe TRBD1 (6 bases). The CDR3 runs 15 residues. The germline V gene has CDR1 SGHRS and CDR2 YFSETQ. The V end was cut by 4 bases, the J end by 3 bases, with 13 bases between.

The rearrangement uses TRBV9 and TRBJ2-2; TRBD2 aligns across 9 bases. Germline CDR1 reads SGDLS; CDR2 reads YYNGEE. After removal of 1 base from V and 7 bases from J, the junction contained 2 bases not matched to a gene. The CDR3 has 14 residues. CDR3 DNA sequence: TGTGCCAGCAGCGTATTAGCGGGAGACGGGGAGCTGTTTTTT. Protein sequence: CASSVLAGDGELFF.

This chain uses TRBV6-6 with TRBJ2-4; D may be TRBD1 (5 bases). Trimming removed 5 bases from V and 0 bases from J, with 14 bases in between. The CDR3 runs 16 residues. In germline, CDR1 is MNHNY, CDR2 SVGAGI (reference sequence). This CDR3 is CASSLTAVIAKNIQYF. The CDR3 bases are TGTGCCAGCAGTCTGACAGCCGTCATAGCCAAAAACATTCAGTACTTC.

The chain couples TRBV5-8 to TRBJ2-5; 10 positions match TRBD2. Germline CDR1 is SGHTS and CDR2 is YDEGEE. After removal of 3 bases from V and 5 bases from J, the junction contained 1 base not matched to a gene. CDR3 length: 13 amino acids. The CDR3 loop is CASSSTSGETQYF. CDR3 nucleotides: TGTGCCAGCAGCTCGACTAGCGGGGAGACCCAGTACTTC.

This clone showed up just a few times. The chain recombines TRBV7-9 with TRBJ2-6; D ambiguous. The germline gives CDR1 SEHNR, CDR2 FQNEAQ (reference sequence). Trimming removed 1 base from V and 0 bases from J, with 4 bases in between. There are 15 residues in the CDR3. The CDR3 region is CASSLGVSGANVLTF. CDR3 bases: TGTGCCAGCAGCTTAGGAGTCTCTGGGGCCAACGTCCTGACTTTC.

This clone has just one count. A junction end diverges from the germline sequence, so it may reflect a read error. The genes are TRBV4-1 and TRBJ1-5; the match to TRBD1 covers 7 bases. Germline assignment: CDR1 MGHRA and CDR2 YSYEKL. The CDR3 length is 15 residues. CDR3 sequence: CASRQTEGAGQPQHF. The CDR3 coding sequence is TGCGCCAGCCGCCAGACCGAGGGGGCCGGCCAGCCCCAGCATTTT.

This clone has a handful of counts. The CDR3 DNA reads as TGTGCCAGCAGCGGAGAGGCAGATAGCGGGAGTTACCACAATGAGCAGTTCTTC. Translating it yields CASSGEADSGSYHNEQFF. The V and J genes are TRBV7-9 and TRBJ2-1; 9 nucleotides match TRBD2. Trimming removed 5 bases from V and 5 bases from J; junction bases left unmatched: 16. Germline CDR1 reads SEHNR; CDR2 reads FQNEAQ (reference sequence). The CDR3 is 18 amino acids. Supplemented by reference TRBV7-9 and TRBJ2-1, the full variable domain reads DTGVSQNPRHKITKRGQNVTFRCDPISEHNRLYWYRQTLGQGPEFLTYFQNEAQLEKSRLLSDRFSAERPKGSFSTLEIQRTEQGDSAMYLCASSGEADSGSYHNEQFFGPGTRLTVL.

The CDR3 loop is CASSFDRELSGELFF. The CDR3 DNA reads TGTGCCAGCAGTTTCGACAGGGAATTATCCGGGGAGCTGTTTTTT. This chain connects TRBV7-2 to TRBJ2-2; 7 nucleotides line up with TRBD1. This CDR3 has 15 residues. CDR1 and CDR2 (germline): SGHTA, FQGNSA. V was pared by 6 bases and J by 6 bases, with 10 bases of the junction left unmatched.

The J gene is TRBJ1-5, the V gene TRBV7-2; D remains ambiguous. CDR3 length equals 14 residues. CDR1 SGHTA and CDR2 FQGNSA come from the germline V gene. V lost 2 bases to trimming and J lost 5 bases, with 10 bases between them. The CDR3 is CASSLSGFYQPQHF. In nucleotides, the CDR3 is TGTGCCAGCAGCTTATCTGGCTTTTATCAGCCCCAGCATTTT.

This sequence joins TRBV5-1 and TRBJ2-5; tentative D call: TRBD1 (6 bases). The last part of the DNA fits TRBJ2-7 better; the J call may be wrong. Looked up from germline, CDR1 is SGHRS and CDR2 is YFSETQ. The CDR3 consists of 14 residues. CDR3 DNA sequence: TGCGCCAGCAGCTTGGACAGGGTGCTCTACGAGCAGTACTTC. Translating it yields CASSLDRVLYEQYF.

This clone was counted only a few times. This rearrangement joins TRBV28 to TRBJ1-5; perhaps TRBD1 as D (6 bases). CDR1 is MDHEN and CDR2 is SYDVKM in the germline V gene. V was pared by 9 bases and J by 3 bases, with 15 bases between. This CDR3 is built from 14 residues. This chain's CDR3 is CASQATGYNQPQHF. The CDR3 DNA sequence: TGTGCCAGTCAAGCTACAGGGTACAATCAGCCCCAGCATTTT.

The rearrangement joins TRBV4-3 to TRBJ2-1; D possibly corresponds to TRBD2 (5 bases). Germline-derived CDR1 and CDR2 are LGHNA and YSLEER. The CDR3 is 16 amino acids. The V end was cut by 8 bases, the J end by 0 bases, with 17 bases between. CDR3 bases: TGCGCCAGCGGCCTGAGTCCGGGAAACTCCTACAATGAGCAGTTCTTC. Its translation: CASGLSPGNSYNEQFF.

This clone has a handful of counts. The chain links TRBV5-1 to TRBJ2-1; a possible D gene is TRBD2 (5 bases). The CDR3 is 15 amino acids. Per the germline V gene, CDR1 is SGHRS and CDR2 is YFSETQ. With 2 bases removed from V and 2 bases from J, the gap between germline ends came to 11 bases. The CDR3 DNA is TGCGCCAGCAGCTTCGAGGGTTCCCCCTACAATGAGCAGTTCTTC. This encodes CASSFEGSPYNEQFF.

J is TRBJ2-7 and V is TRBV7-3; 11 nucleotides match TRBD2. Trimming at V came to 2 bases and at J to 5 bases, leaving 2 bases not matched to a gene. Germline values: CDR1 SGHTA, CDR2 FQGTGA. There are 14 residues in the CDR3. The CDR3 loop reads CASSLLAGGNEQYF. The CDR3 region has the DNA TGTGCCAGCAGCTTACTAGCGGGGGGTAACGAGCAGTACTTC.

The chain employs TRBV28 and TRBJ2-7, with a possible D match to TRBD2 (6 bases). CDR1 and CDR2 from the germline V gene are MDHEN and SYDVKM. The CDR3 is 13 amino acids. Trimming shortened V by 4 bases and J by 1 base, and 8 bases separated the two germline ends. The CDR3 reads CASSSGDSYEQYF. CDR3 in DNA: TGTGCCAGCAGTTCGGGAGATTCCTACGAGCAGTACTTC.

This rearrangement joins TRBV6-4 to TRBJ1-1; a weak D match, TRBD1 (6 bases). The germline CDR1 and CDR2 sequences are MRHNA and SNTAGT. The V gene lost 5 bases and the J gene lost 5 bases, with 12 bases spanning the gap. The CDR3 has 13 residues. The CDR3, as DNA: TGTGCCAGCAGTCTCTACAGGGAGACTGAAGCTTTCTTT. Residues: CASSLYRETEAFF.

The V and J genes are TRBV7-9 and TRBJ1-2; tentatively, D is TRBD1 (5 bases). This CDR3 region has 15 residues. Trimming shortened V by 5 bases and J by 7 bases, and 20 bases separated the two germline ends. CDR1 and CDR2 from the germline V gene are SEHNR and FQNEAQ (reference sequence). CDR3 amino acids: CASSPIRQLAGGYTF. CDR3 bases: TGTGCCAGCAGCCCTATCAGACAGTTGGCAGGTGGCTACACCTTC.

The chain couples TRBV5-1 to TRBJ1-2; D is perhaps TRBD1 (5 bases). This CDR3 region has 14 residues. The germline CDR1 and CDR2 sequences are SGHRS and YFSETQ. Trimming removed 4 bases at V and 3 bases at J, with 13 bases between. The CDR3, as DNA: TGCGCCAGCAGCCCCCCGGCAGGGCACTATGGCTACACCTTC. It yields the protein CASSPPAGHYGYTF.